This T cell receptor (beta chain) was recovered during a study of shared clonotypes between healthy human individuals (dated by TCRdb to between 2020 and 2021). For context, the study as a whole: The cohort included a few men and a couple of women between 18 and 49 years of age. For each donor, CD4 naive and CD4 memory were each given three plates, CD8 naive was given two plates, and CD8 memory was given one plate. To estimate repertoire size and how much clonotype sharing occurs between individuals, the study deeply sequenced the blood TCR repertoires of five or six healthy adults. Libraries were prepared and TCR repertoires were sequenced by different laboratories using diverse techniques, in order to increase sequencing depth and limit assay-specific biases. Between about 0.9 and 8.9 billion PBMCs per donor were obtained by leukapheresis. The full study reports these points: Compared with non-shared clonotypes, the clonotypes found in all four sorted-subset donors had higher generation probabilities. Naive subsets generally had larger estimated clonotype richness than memory subsets. Sampling was limited to blood, and TCR repertoires in tissue likely differ from TCR repertoires in blood. Across a few donors, 4.5% to 6.5% of naive CD4, 3% to 4% of naive CD8, 2% to 2.5% of memory CD4, and approximately 0.4% of memory CD8 clonotypes were shared. Because the study included only a small number of donors, the genetic and exposure-history diversity represented was limited. Rarefaction of sorted-subset datasets indicated incomplete sequencing despite the large sequencing depth. Pairwise subsampling led to the expectation that sequencing depth would affect the degree of clonotype sharing among donors.

Cut back by 1 base and 2 bases, the V and J ends lie 18 bases apart. From a lookup of the germline V gene, CDR1 and CDR2 are MNHNS and SASEGT. There are 18 amino acids in the CDR3, from cysteine to phenylalanine inclusive. The entry retains the CDR3 DNA only, 54 bases that are in frame from base 1. Donors were healthy HIV-negative adults with no recently reported acute infections or vaccinations. Every donor was a Caucasian adult living in Nashville, Tennessee, USA. CD4+ T cells were enriched by magnetic negative selection; naive cells were then positively selected on CD45RA, and the negative fraction formed the memory subset. Blood was obtained by leukapheresis, after which PBMCs were separated by Ficoll-Histopaque density gradient centrifugation and cryopreserved in liquid nitrogen vapor phase. Purity and quantity of every magnetically sorted T cell population were checked by analytical flow cytometry. Genomic DNA was isolated from every sorted fraction and measured by UV absorbance on a Nanodrop 2000c.

This clone appeared many times. The clone's antigen remains unknown. No much larger clonotype is one base removed from it; base qualities were not supplied. TCR CDR3 regions were amplified from genomic DNA by multiplex PCR using the deep immunoSEQ assay. Extracted genomic DNA from each cell subset was distributed evenly across all wells of several immunoSEQ 96-well plates, and each plate was treated as a replicate. For sorted subsets, roughly 200 ng of genomic DNA, equivalent to 25,000 to 35,000 T cell genomes, went into each replicate PCR. Purified libraries were quantified with a Qubit 3.0 fluorometer, sized on a Bioanalyzer 2100, and re-quantified with the KAPA Library Quantification kit. Each immunoSEQ 96-well plate was sequenced on its own single-read 150-cycle Illumina NextSeq 550 flow cell. The original pipeline was this. Because only junctional sequences without quality scores were contained in the immunoSEQ output, filtering matching that applied to full-length reads could not be performed. Sequences were annotated with PyIR, a Python wrapper for IgBLAST v1.9, using IMGT germline references to assign V/J genes and CDR3. Reads were removed for weak V/J assignments (E-value above 1e-6), missing CDR3, stop codons, out-of-frame junctions, or ambiguous translated residues. V3J clonotypes were defined as sequences sharing an identical inferred V gene, J gene, and CDR3 amino acid sequence. To compute the percentage overlap between repertoires, the number of shared unique clonotypes was divided by the size of the smaller repertoire. Richness of each repertoire was evaluated using RTK rarefaction, the Chao1 estimator, and Recon v2.1 estimates of unobserved clonotypes. Generation probabilities for all TCRbeta clonotypes obtained by the gDNA method from a few donors were computed using OLGA. This is the immuneACCESS table as TCRdb keeps it, with only in-frame sequences that have V and J called. A part of the clones is gone; compared with another copy, unresolved V genes explain less than half, and the rest is unexplained. The D gene and trimming were derived from the DNA, and the V and J assignments and clone size from that table. The sample contains about 1.1 million clones, around three quarters of them found a single time. The ten biggest clones cover 0.5% to 0.6% of the sample.

The sequence links TRBV6-1 to TRBJ1-5; TRBD1 could be the D gene, as 6 bases match. Sequencing used memory CD4+ T cells from PBMCs. In the paper's terms, the cell subset or site label means: CD45RA-negative fraction. The receptor was derived from a man younger than 30 in good health. Some clones in this sample may be carry-over from other donors' samples. The DNA is as follows: TGTGCCAGCAGTGAAGAGGAGTGGGGGGCGCGAGGCAATCAGCCCCAGCATTTT. It is translated as CASSEEEWGARGNQPQHF.